This T cell receptor beta chain originates from a study of shared clonotypes between healthy human individuals. Study as a whole: Each donor's CD8 memory used one plate, CD8 naive two, each CD4 subset three.

Several immunoSEQ plates received, in even portions, the genomic DNA of each subset. The data were produced by immunoSEQ multiplex PCR, yet TCRdb's version contains in-frame clones alone and is incomplete. The repertoire includes a few million clones, roughly nine tenths of them detected once, and about 0.13% sits in the top ten. Study observations and caveats: Despite large depth, rarefaction showed incomplete sorted-subset sequencing. It was anticipated that sequencing depth would influence how many clonotypes donors shared.

V lost 7 bases to trimming and J lost 3 bases, with 18 bases between them. The CDR3 covers 15 residues. Germline-derived CDR1 and CDR2 are SEHNR and FQNEAQ (reference sequence). As for this clone: Its antigen is not known.

The clonotype was recovered from a man younger than 30 in good health. The chain joins TRBV7-9 to TRBJ1-2; D is unresolved. The sample was naive CD4+ T cells sorted from blood. Regarding subset: CD45RA+ positively selected. CDR3 sequence reads: CASNVFLIEDYGYTF. For the CDR3, the DNA is TGTGCCAGCAACGTTTTCCTTATTGAGGACTATGGCTACACCTTC. Together with reference TRBV7-9 and TRBJ1-2, the CDR3 gives the full variable domain: DTGVSQNPRHKITKRGQNVTFRCDPISEHNRLYWYRQTLGQGPEFLTYFQNEAQLEKSRLLSDRFSAERPKGSFSTLEIQRTEQGDSAMYLCASNVFLIEDYGYTFGSGTRLTVV.